The 16 T cell receptor beta chains below come from one sample, sequenced in a study of post-analysis software for immune sequencing data. Study observations and caveats: In patients, five TRBV segments were more frequent than in controls, with TRBV5-6, TRBV5-1 and TRBV20-1 among them.

The TCR beta cDNA libraries carried unique molecular identifiers. TCRdb passed the PCR reads through MiXCR, listing each CDR3 protein once. The table shows around 710,000 distinct CDR3 sequences, with just over 45% occurring only once. The antigens these receptors bind are not known. Material for sequencing was blood. The receptors originated from a girl under 18 with multiple sclerosis.

The chain couples TRBV28 to TRBJ1-2; tentative D call: TRBD1 (5 bases). This CDR3 spans 16 amino acids. Germline V CDR1 and CDR2: MDHEN, SYDVKM. The V end lost 5 bases, the J end lost 3 bases, and 19 bases lay between the germline ends. The DNA of the CDR3 is TGTGCCAGCAGTGATTTCCCCTTCGACAGAGACTATGGCTACACCTTC. As protein: CASSDFPFDRDYGYTF.

The V gene is TRBV4-1, the J gene TRBJ2-3; 10 bases agree with TRBD2. The CDR3 totals 20 residues. In germline, CDR1 is MGHRA, CDR2 YSYEKL. Trimming removed 4 bases from V and 3 bases from J; junction bases left unmatched: 19. CDR3 loop: CASSRPGVSSGSPRTDTQYF. CDR3 coding DNA: TGCGCCAGCAGCCGCCCGGGTGTGTCTAGCGGGAGCCCTAGAACAGATACGCAGTATTTT.

This clonotype was detected many times. The V call is TRBV20-1, the J call TRBJ2-3, with TRBD2 matching 10 bases. V shed 5 bases, J shed 2 bases, and the junction held 10 bases outside the gene matches. The CDR3 consists of 16 residues. Germline V gene sequence: CDR1 DFQATT, CDR2 SNEGSKA (reference sequence). CDR3 loop: CSALPLTSGFTDTQYF. CDR3 sequence (DNA): TGCAGTGCTCTCCCACTGACTAGCGGGTTCACAGATACGCAGTATTTT.

This clonotype was seen only a few times. The chain uses TRBV20-1 and TRBJ2-1, with unresolved D. The V gene lost 5 bases and the J gene lost 8 bases, with 16 bases spanning the gap. The CDR3 has 13 amino acids. The germline V gene has CDR1 DFQATT and CDR2 SNEGSKA (reference sequence). In DNA form, the CDR3 reads TGCAGTGCTGAGAGCGAGATGTGGGATGAGCAGTTCTTC. It encodes CSAESEMWDEQFF.

CDR3 DNA: TGTGCCAGCACCACCGGGACTCCTGAGCAGTTCTTC. This gives the protein CASTTGTPEQFF. The chain uses TRBV6-1 and TRBJ2-1; D is possibly TRBD2 (6 bases). The V gene lost 7 bases and the J gene lost 9 bases, with 13 bases spanning the gap. The CDR3 runs 12 residues. From germline, CDR1 is MNHNS and CDR2 SASEGT.

The chain couples TRBV6-5 to TRBJ2-7, with TRBD1 as a possible D gene (5 bases). Judging by the DNA end, TRBJ2-5 fits better; the J call may be wrong. Germline assignment: CDR1 MNHEY and CDR2 SVGAGI. The CDR3 length is 13 residues. The CDR3 DNA reads as TGTGCCAGCAGTTCAAGGGGTCGGGAGACCCAGTACTTC. Translated, it gives CASSSRGRETQYF.

The chain employs TRBV6-2 or TRBV6-3 and TRBJ2-1; 9 positions agree with TRBD1. J was trimmed by 7 bases and V by 5 bases; bases with no gene match: 6. Germline CDR1 is MNHEY and CDR2 is SVGEGT. The CDR3 totals 14 residues. The CDR3 DNA is TGTGCCAGCAGTCCACAGGGGGCCTGGAATGAGCAGTTCTTC. Amino acids: CASSPQGAWNEQFF.

This clonotype occurred many times. This chain's CDR3 is CASSAPGTSGMETQYF. The CDR3 coding sequence is TGTGCCAGCAGCGCGCCCGGGACTAGCGGGATGGAGACCCAGTACTTC. The chain employs TRBV12-3 or TRBV12-4 and TRBJ2-5; 13 bases agree with TRBD2. J lost 5 bases, V lost 6 bases, and 9 bases had no gene match. This CDR3 is built from 16 residues.

This clonotype was seen a few times. This chain connects TRBV6-2 or TRBV6-3 to TRBJ2-5; perhaps TRBD1 as D (6 bases). V was shortened by 6 bases and J by 10 bases, with 12 bases between the two germline ends. Germline CDR1 reads MNHEY; CDR2 reads SVGEGT. The CDR3 has 11 amino acids. The CDR3 reads CASSQGQRQYF. In DNA form, the CDR3 reads TGTGCCAGCAGCCAAGGACAGCGCCAGTACTTC.

J is TRBJ2-3 and V is TRBV6-5, with TRBD2 matching 11 bases. The germline V gene encodes CDR1 MNHEY and CDR2 SVGAGI. V was pared by 0 bases and J by 2 bases, with 7 bases of the junction left unmatched. The CDR3 length is 18 residues. CDR3 DNA sequence: TGTGCCAGCAGTTACTCTGCGCTAGCGGGAGGACCCACAGATACGCAGTATTTT. This gives the protein CASSYSALAGGPTDTQYF.

The chain couples TRBV28 to TRBJ2-4; 8 bases are shared with TRBD1. The better agreement between TRBJ2-7 and the DNA end casts doubt on the J call. This CDR3 has 16 amino acids. Germline values: CDR1 MDHEN, CDR2 SYDVKM. CDR3 nucleotide sequence: TGTGCCAGCAGTTTCTCCCGGGACAGGCTCGTTTACGAGCAGTACTTC. Protein product: CASSFSRDRLVYEQYF.

The chain recombines TRBV12-3 or TRBV12-4 with TRBJ2-7; the D gene is possibly TRBD2 (6 bases). V was trimmed by 7 bases and J by 1 base, leaving 17 bases between them. The CDR3 contains 15 residues. The CDR3: CASNLRLVTSYEQYF. The DNA for the CDR3 is TGTGCCAGCAATTTGAGACTAGTCACGTCCTACGAGCAGTACTTC.

CDR3 nucleotides: TGTGCCAGCAGAGGGGTAGGAGGGCCTGAAGCTTTCTTT. It is translated as CASRGVGGPEAFF. This sequence joins TRBV27 and TRBJ1-1, with D possibly matching TRBD1 (5 bases). The V end lost 6 bases, the J end lost 6 bases, and 14 bases lay between the germline ends. In germline, CDR1 is MNHEY, CDR2 SMNVEV (reference sequence). The CDR3 is 13 amino acids.

V usage is TRBV12-3 or TRBV12-4 and J usage is TRBJ2-1, with 10 bases fitting TRBD2. The closer fit of TRBJ2-7 to the DNA end suggests the J call may be wrong. The CDR3 is 15 amino acids. In DNA form, the CDR3 reads TGTGCCAGCAGTTTCAGCGGGAGGGCCTACAATGAGCAGTACTTC. This translates into CASSFSGRAYNEQYF.

This chain links TRBV12-3 or TRBV12-4 with TRBJ2-3; the D is unclear. The CDR3 contains 15 residues. Trimming took 0 bases from V and 1 from J, leaving 8 bases between them. The CDR3, as DNA: TGTGCCAGCAGTTTAGCAGCAGCGCGCACAGATACGCAGTATTTT. Its translation: CASSLAAARTDTQYF.

This clonotype was found many times. CDR3 DNA sequence: TGCAGCGCAAGCAGGGGACCCATTCAGTACTTC. This translates into CSASRGPIQYF. J is TRBJ2-4 and V is TRBV29-1; D may be TRBD1 (6 bases). Germline V gives CDR1 SQVTM, CDR2 ANQGSEA. This CDR3 is 11 amino acids long. V lost 7 bases and J lost 9, with 13 bases in between.